This passage covers 27 T cell receptor beta chains from one sample sequenced in a study of cytotoxic CD8 clonotypes in ibrutinib-treated CLL. This table comes from immunoSEQ multiplex PCR, and its TCRdb copy is limited to in-frame clones, with some not included. The table shows roughly 200,000 clones, with 75% to 80% occurring only once. Source: PBMCs, taken after 12 months of ibrutinib treatment. Receptors were obtained from a human donor with chronic lymphocytic leukemia.

The chain joins TRBV7-9 to TRBJ1-4, with 8 bases identical to TRBD1. The CDR3 consists of 15 residues. J gave up 8 bases and V 5 bases, and 10 bases lay outside the gene matches. Per germline, CDR1 SEHNR and CDR2 FQNEAQ (reference sequence). CDR3 region: CASSPGVGQEEKLFF. In DNA, the CDR3 is TGTGCCAGCAGCCCCGGGGTGGGACAGGAAGAAAAACTGTTTTTT.

The V gene is TRBV6-5, the J gene TRBJ1-6, with D hard to call. The CDR3 length is 13 residues. The V and J ends lost 2 bases and 11 bases respectively, with 10 bases between them. Germline V CDR1 and CDR2: MNHEY, SVGAGI. This CDR3 is CASSYLLGAPLHF. CDR3 nucleotides: TGTGCCAGCAGTTACCTCCTTGGTGCACCCCTCCACTTT.

The sample holds a few counts of this clone. The chain employs TRBV5-1 and TRBJ2-3; the match to TRBD1 covers 10 bases. The V gene end was trimmed by 4 bases and the J gene end by 3 bases; junction bases not matched to a gene: 8. From germline, CDR1 is SGHRS and CDR2 YFSETQ. The CDR3 is 16 residues long. CDR3 loop: CASSPQGQGGTDTQYF. The CDR3 coding sequence is TGCGCCAGCAGCCCTCAAGGACAGGGGGGAACAGATACGCAGTATTTT.

This clone has a handful of counts. J is TRBJ1-2 and V is TRBV6-1; D remains ambiguous. The germline V gene has CDR1 MNHNS and CDR2 SASEGT. The CDR3 runs 15 residues. Trimming pared 3 bases from V and 5 bases from J, leaving 16 bases between. The DNA of the CDR3 is TGTGCCAGCAGTGAGCAGACGGGTGTAAGGTATGGCTACACCTTC. Translation gives CASSEQTGVRYGYTF.

This chain connects TRBV6-5 to TRBJ1-2; D might be TRBD1 (6 bases). The V and J ends lost 0 bases and 8 bases respectively, with 7 bases between them. Per germline, CDR1 MNHEY and CDR2 SVGAGI. The CDR3 spans 12 residues. CDR3 region: CASSYSGGGYTF. The CDR3 DNA follows: TGTGCCAGCAGTTACTCAGGGGGAGGCTACACCTTC.

The rearrangement uses TRBV28 and TRBJ1-5; D is unclear. CDR1 MDHEN and CDR2 SYDVKM come from the germline V gene. CDR3 length equals 12 residues. V lost 5 bases to trimming and J lost 3 bases, with 5 bases between them. CDR3: CASSAVNQPQHF. CDR3 DNA: TGTGCCAGCAGTGCCGTCAATCAGCCCCAGCATTTT. The full variable domain, with the rest looked up from reference TRBV28 and TRBJ1-5, is DVKVTQSSRYLVKRTGEKVFLECVQDMDHENMFWYRQDPGLGLRLIYFSYDVKMKEKGDIPEGYSVSREKKERFSLILESASTNQTSMYLCASSAVNQPQHFGDGTRLSIL.

The chain joins TRBV23-1 to TRBJ1-5; D call uncertain. TRBV23-1 is noted as an ORF with a role that remains uncertain. Trimming cost V 1 base and J 5 bases, with 9 bases left between them. The CDR3 is 14 amino acids. CDR3 sequence reads: CASSQLAVDQPQHF. The CDR3 bases are TGCGCCAGCAGTCAATTGGCGGTGGATCAGCCCCAGCATTTT.

This clone occurred a few times. J is TRBJ2-7 and V is TRBV6-6, with D unclear. Germline V lookup: CDR1 MNHNY, CDR2 SVGAGI (reference sequence). CDR3 length equals 14 residues. V gave up 5 bases and J gave up 3 bases, with 14 bases separating them. The CDR3: CASSPGSSFYEQYF. In DNA form, the CDR3 reads TGTGCCAGCAGTCCCGGGTCCTCATTCTACGAGCAGTACTTC.

This clone was detected ten times or more. The chain recombines TRBV6-1 with TRBJ2-7; 7 nucleotides agree with TRBD1. This CDR3 spans 15 amino acids. Germline values: CDR1 MNHNS, CDR2 SASEGT. Unmatched junction bases numbered 3, after V lost 1 base and J lost 0 bases. The CDR3 loop reads CASSEETGSSYEQYF. The CDR3 nucleotides read TGTGCCAGCAGTGAAGAGACAGGGAGCTCCTACGAGCAGTACTTC.

V gene TRBV30 combines with J gene TRBJ2-3; D is possibly TRBD1 or TRBD2 (7 bases each). CDR3 length equals 17 residues. Looked up from germline, CDR1 is GTSNPN and CDR2 is SVGIG (reference sequence). The V and J ends lost 2 bases and 2 bases respectively, with 20 bases between them. The CDR3 nucleotides are TGTGCCTGGAGTCGTGCCCGACAGGGACTATACACAGATACGCAGTATTTT. It yields the protein CAWSRARQGLYTDTQYF.

The rearrangement joins TRBV5-1 to TRBJ2-3, with TRBD2 matching 7 bases. There are 16 residues in the CDR3. V shed 4 bases, J shed 2 bases, and the junction held 10 bases outside the gene matches. Germline CDR1 SGHRS, CDR2 YFSETQ. The CDR3 coding sequence is TGCGCCAGCAGCCCTGTGTCAGCGGGGTACACAGATACGCAGTATTTT. Protein sequence: CASSPVSAGYTDTQYF.

This clone was counted only a few times. The CDR3 loop is CASSRERGAGFYGYTF. The CDR3 bases are TGTGCCAGCAGCCGAGAACGTGGGGCAGGGTTCTATGGCTACACCTTC. The J gene is TRBJ1-2, the V gene TRBV7-9, with TRBD1 as a possible D gene (5 bases). The CDR3 is 16 residues long. Germline CDR1 reads SEHNR; CDR2 reads FQNEAQ (reference sequence). The V gene lost 5 bases and the J gene lost 4 bases, with 20 bases spanning the gap.

The chain combines TRBV27 with TRBJ2-7; 15 bases are a match to TRBD2. Germline assignment: CDR1 MNHEY and CDR2 SMNVEV (reference sequence). V lost 3 bases and J lost 5; bases outside the gene matches: 14. The CDR3 runs 19 residues. CDR3 residues: CASSFIYVWTSGRADEQYF. The CDR3 DNA follows: TGTGCCAGCAGTTTTATTTATGTTTGGACTAGCGGGAGGGCAGACGAGCAGTACTTC.

This clone was seen a few times. V gene TRBV2 combines with J gene TRBJ2-7; tentatively, D is TRBD2 (5 bases). Trimming took 2 bases from V and 2 from J, leaving 10 bases between them. There are 14 residues in the CDR3. Germline assignment: CDR1 SNHLY and CDR2 FYNNEI. The CDR3 reads CASSEWSGTYEQYF. CDR3 bases: TGTGCCAGCAGTGAATGGTCGGGGACCTACGAGCAGTACTTC.

The J gene is TRBJ1-5, the V gene TRBV4-1, with 7 bases identical to TRBD1. The CDR3 spans 18 residues. Germline V lookup: CDR1 MGHRA, CDR2 YSYEKL. Trimming removed 1 base from V and 5 bases from J; junction bases left unmatched: 14. The CDR3 region is CASSQVPINFRGDQPQHF. As DNA, the CDR3 is TGCGCCAGCAGCCAAGTGCCAATCAATTTCAGGGGGGATCAGCCCCAGCATTTT.

The rearrangement joins TRBV7-9 to TRBJ1-4; no clear D. CDR3 length equals 15 residues. Looked up from germline, CDR1 is SEHNR and CDR2 is FQNEAQ (reference sequence). Between the trimmed V and J ends, which lost 5 bases and 2 bases, there was a span of 12 bases. The CDR3 region is CASSPTGATNEKLFF. CDR3 coding DNA: TGTGCCAGCAGCCCAACGGGTGCTACTAATGAAAAACTGTTTTTT. Full variable domain (missing parts from reference TRBV7-9 and TRBJ1-4): DTGVSQNPRHKITKRGQNVTFRCDPISEHNRLYWYRQTLGQGPEFLTYFQNEAQLEKSRLLSDRFSAERPKGSFSTLEIQRTEQGDSAMYLCASSPTGATNEKLFFGSGTQLSVL.

The rearrangement joins TRBV5-7 to TRBJ2-7; TRBD2 matches at 9 bases. TRBV5-7 is labeled an ORF, and its function is uncertain. The trim removed 0 bases at V and 4 bases at J, leaving 8 bases unmatched. CDR3 size: 16 residues. The CDR3 here is CASSLARTSDMYEQYF. CDR3 coding DNA: TGTGCCAGCAGCTTGGCTCGGACTAGCGACATGTACGAGCAGTACTTC.

The chain carries TRBV7-9 and TRBJ1-4, with a weak D call TRBD1 (6 bases). There are 15 residues in the CDR3. Germline CDR1 is SEHNR and CDR2 is FQNEAQ (reference sequence). V lost 5 bases and J 4 bases, leaving 14 bases between the germline ends. CDR3 sequence: CASSHTGAYNEKLFF. CDR3 sequence (DNA): TGTGCCAGCAGCCACACGGGGGCTTATAATGAAAAACTGTTTTTT. The full variable domain, in which reference TRBV7-9 and TRBJ1-4 provide the parts outside the CDR3, is DTGVSQNPRHKITKRGQNVTFRCDPISEHNRLYWYRQTLGQGPEFLTYFQNEAQLEKSRLLSDRFSAERPKGSFSTLEIQRTEQGDSAMYLCASSHTGAYNEKLFFGSGTQLSVL.

This clone was counted only a few times. The rearrangement uses TRBV14 and TRBJ1-2; D gene unclear. The CDR3 is made up of 16 amino acids. Germline CDR1 is SGHDN and CDR2 is FVKESK. Trimming pared 1 base from V and 4 bases from J, leaving 16 bases between. DNA of the CDR3: TGTGCCAGCAGCCAAGTGTCTTGGGCAGGAGCCTATGGCTACACCTTC. Its translation: CASSQVSWAGAYGYTF.

In its sample, this clone was seen once. The V call is TRBV6-5, the J call TRBJ2-7; D is ambiguous. The CDR3 length is 16 residues. In germline, CDR1 is MNHEY, CDR2 SVGAGI. Trimming took 0 bases from V and 3 from J, leaving 15 bases between them. This CDR3 is CASSYSIRAAYYEQYF. CDR3 bases: TGTGCCAGCAGTTACTCGATCCGGGCTGCGTACTACGAGCAGTACTTC.

This clone was picked up one time. The chain employs TRBV5-1 and TRBJ1-2, with a weak D call TRBD1 (5 bases). The CDR3 runs to 14 residues. V lost 0 bases and J 6 bases, leaving 12 bases between the germline ends. The germline gives CDR1 SGHRS, CDR2 YFSETQ. As DNA, the CDR3 is TGCGCCAGCAGCTTGGGATCAGGGAGCGATGGCTACACCTTC. This encodes CASSLGSGSDGYTF.

The chain links TRBV5-6 to TRBJ2-1; a weak D match, TRBD2 (6 bases). The length of the CDR3 is 15 residues. From germline, CDR1 is SGHDT and CDR2 YYEEEE. V lost 4 bases, J lost 8 bases, and 19 bases lay in between. Here the CDR3 reads CASSPRTRRRDEQFF. The CDR3 DNA reads TGTGCCAGCAGCCCCCGAACGAGAAGGAGGGATGAGCAGTTCTTC.

This chain joins TRBV6-5 and TRBJ2-1, with D perhaps TRBD1 (6 bases). CDR3 length equals 16 residues. Trimming removed 0 bases at V and 5 bases at J, with 14 bases between. The germline CDR1 and CDR2 sequences are MNHEY and SVGAGI. CDR3 protein: CASSYSGAGANNEQFF. For the CDR3, the DNA is TGTGCCAGCAGTTACTCTGGGGCAGGGGCTAACAATGAGCAGTTCTTC.

The gene calls are TRBV6-5 and TRBJ2-5; D not certain. The germline V gene encodes CDR1 MNHEY and CDR2 SVGAGI. This CDR3 contains 13 residues. Trimming shortened V by 4 bases and J by 5 bases, and 11 bases separated the two germline ends. The CDR3 nucleotides read TGTGCCAGCAGTTTAGGGATTCTCGAGACCCAGTACTTC. Translating gives CASSLGILETQYF.

This clone has more than one count but fewer than ten. The chain has TRBV9 and TRBJ1-3; a possible D gene is TRBD1 (6 bases). CDR3 length equals 17 residues. Trimming pared 1 base from V and 2 bases from J, leaving 16 bases between. Germline values: CDR1 SGDLS, CDR2 YYNGEE. This CDR3 reads CASSVNSLRGTGNTIYF. The CDR3 DNA is TGTGCCAGCAGCGTAAATTCGCTTAGGGGGACTGGAAACACCATATATTTT.

The chain couples TRBV27 to TRBJ2-1, with unresolved D. Germline values: CDR1 MNHEY, CDR2 SMNVEV (reference sequence). V was trimmed by 7 bases and J by 6 bases, leaving 13 bases between them. CDR3 length equals 13 residues. CDR3 nucleotide sequence: TGTGCCAGCACCTCCCTTAGCCCCAATGAGCAGTTCTTC. Its protein is CASTSLSPNEQFF.

The V call is TRBV19, the J call TRBJ1-1; 7 nucleotides line up with TRBD1. This CDR3 is 13 amino acids long. The germline gives CDR1 LNHDA, CDR2 SQIVND (reference sequence). V was pared by 6 bases and J by 6 bases, with 7 bases of the junction left unmatched. The CDR3 DNA reads TGTGCCAGTAGCCCCCAGACAGGGTCTGAAGCTTTCTTT. Protein sequence: CASSPQTGSEAFF.